Listed here is a single T cell receptor beta chain. The antigen remains undetermined. The CDR3 spans 15 residues. Looked up from germline, CDR1 is MDHEN and CDR2 is SYDVKM. Between the trimmed V and J ends, which lost 2 bases and 1 base, there was a span of 12 bases. The data originate from a study of radiotherapy plus CTLA-4 blockade in lung cancer. This table comes from immunoSEQ multiplex PCR, and its TCRdb copy is limited to in-frame clones, with some not included. The profile covers 70,000 to 100,000 clones, with around 87% appearing a single time and about 2% taken by the ten largest. Enrolled patients, whose metastatic non-small-cell lung cancer was chemo-refractory, received focal radiation plus CTLA-4 blockade with ipilimumab. Study-wide results and caveats: In blood, after radiotherapy plus ipilimumab, tumor-derived TCR clones expanded.

This clonotype was obtained from a human donor with non-small cell lung cancer who had a partial response to radiotherapy plus ipilimumab. The genes are TRBV28 and TRBJ2-7, with unresolved D. Here the sequenced sample was peripheral blood, taken from a patient treated with radiotherapy plus ipilimumab. This CDR3 reads CASSLPGSSSYEQYF. CDR3 sequence (DNA): TGTGCCAGCAGTTTACCCGGTTCCTCGTCCTACGAGCAGTACTTC.